This TCR beta chain was retrieved from a study of T cells after yellow fever vaccination. Study findings and constraints: Post-booster reappearance was seen for most primary-vaccination clones (nearly 97% CD4, roughly 91% CD8). Although most clonotypes did not, a small share appeared in both CD4 and CD8 compartments.

V lost 7 bases, J lost 4 bases, and 13 bases lay in between. CDR3 length equals 13 residues. In germline, CDR1 is LNHDA, CDR2 SQIVND (reference sequence). In this sample, this clonotype turned up a few times. Antigen specificity is unknown. TCRdb re-called the 5' RACE reads through MiXCR, storing one row per CDR3 protein. Seen here are about 340,000 distinct CDR3 sequences, about 12% observed once, and the top ten hold more than 3%. Here the sequenced sample was CD4+ T cells sorted from PBMCs, taken 15 days after the yellow fever booster vaccination. The TCR comes from a man between 18 and 29 years old who received the YFV17D yellow fever vaccine. The V gene is TRBV19, the J gene TRBJ1-1; D gene uncertain. This CDR3 is CASNPTGVTEAFF. The CDR3 DNA follows: TGTGCCAGTAATCCGACGGGAGTCACTGAAGCTTTCTTT.